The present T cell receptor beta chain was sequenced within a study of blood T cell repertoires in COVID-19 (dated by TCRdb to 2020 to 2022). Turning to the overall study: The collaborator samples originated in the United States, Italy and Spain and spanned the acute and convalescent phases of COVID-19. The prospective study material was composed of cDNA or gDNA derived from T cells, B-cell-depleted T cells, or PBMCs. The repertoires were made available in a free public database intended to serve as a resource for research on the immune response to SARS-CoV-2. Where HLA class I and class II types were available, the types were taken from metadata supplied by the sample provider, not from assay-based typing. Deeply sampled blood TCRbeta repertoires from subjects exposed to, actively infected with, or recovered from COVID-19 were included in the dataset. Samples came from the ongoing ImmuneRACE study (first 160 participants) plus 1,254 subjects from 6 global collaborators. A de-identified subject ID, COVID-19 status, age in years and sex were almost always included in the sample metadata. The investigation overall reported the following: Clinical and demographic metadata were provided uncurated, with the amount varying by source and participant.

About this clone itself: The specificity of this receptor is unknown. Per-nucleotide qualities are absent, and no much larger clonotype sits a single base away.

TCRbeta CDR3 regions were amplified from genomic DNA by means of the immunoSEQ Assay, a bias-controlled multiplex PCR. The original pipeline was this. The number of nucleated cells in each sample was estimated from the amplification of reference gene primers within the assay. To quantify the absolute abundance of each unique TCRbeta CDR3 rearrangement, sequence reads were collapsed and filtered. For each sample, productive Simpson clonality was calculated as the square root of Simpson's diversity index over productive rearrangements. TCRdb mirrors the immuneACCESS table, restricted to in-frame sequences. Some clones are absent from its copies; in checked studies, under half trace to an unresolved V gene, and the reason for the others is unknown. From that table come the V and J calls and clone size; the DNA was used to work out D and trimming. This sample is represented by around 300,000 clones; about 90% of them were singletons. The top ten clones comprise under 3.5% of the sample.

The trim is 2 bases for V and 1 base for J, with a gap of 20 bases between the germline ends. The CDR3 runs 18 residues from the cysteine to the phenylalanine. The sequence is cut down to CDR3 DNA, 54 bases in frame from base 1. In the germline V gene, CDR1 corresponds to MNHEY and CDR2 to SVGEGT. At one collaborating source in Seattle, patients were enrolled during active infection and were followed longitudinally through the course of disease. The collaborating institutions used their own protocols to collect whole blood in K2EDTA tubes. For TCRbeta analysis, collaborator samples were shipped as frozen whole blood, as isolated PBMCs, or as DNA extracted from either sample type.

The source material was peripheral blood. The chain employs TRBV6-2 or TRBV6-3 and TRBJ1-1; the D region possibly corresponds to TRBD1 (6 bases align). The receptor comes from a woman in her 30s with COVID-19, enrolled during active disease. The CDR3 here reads CASSYEVGHRFGNTEAFF. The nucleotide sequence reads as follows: TGTGCCAGCAGTTACGAGGTGGGACACCGGTTTGGGAACACTGAAGCTTTCTTT.